This entry is about one TCR beta chain. The data were obtained in a study of cytomegalovirus exposure and HLA in healthy donors. The CDR3 spans 14 residues. V was clipped by 1 base and J by 12 bases, with 16 bases between them. CDR1 is SEHNR, CDR2 FQNEAQ, per germline (reference sequence). PCR used 60 Vbeta primers and 13 Jbeta primers. Method: immunoSEQ multiplex PCR; TCRdb's copy keeps in-frame clones and lacks some. Among 150,000 to 200,000 clones listed, 86% were seen once. The chain carries TRBV7-9 and TRBJ2-1; D perhaps matches TRBD2 (6 bases). The specimen was PBMCs. The source of this sequence is a woman under 30 in good health and CMV-seronegative. In DNA, the CDR3 is TGTGCCAGCAGCTTAGAACCGGGACTTACTGGGCAGTTCTTC. Translated: CASSLEPGLTGQFF.